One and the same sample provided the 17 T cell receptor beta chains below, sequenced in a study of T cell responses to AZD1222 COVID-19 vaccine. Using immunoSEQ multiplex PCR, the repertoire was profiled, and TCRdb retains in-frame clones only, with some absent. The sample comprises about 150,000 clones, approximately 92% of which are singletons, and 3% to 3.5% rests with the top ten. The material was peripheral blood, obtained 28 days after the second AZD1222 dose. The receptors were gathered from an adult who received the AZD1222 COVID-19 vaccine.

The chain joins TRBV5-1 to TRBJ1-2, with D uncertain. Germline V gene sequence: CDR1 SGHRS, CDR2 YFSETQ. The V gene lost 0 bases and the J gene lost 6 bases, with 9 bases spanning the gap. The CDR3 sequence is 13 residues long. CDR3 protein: CASSLVSGDGYTF. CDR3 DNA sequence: TGCGCCAGCAGCTTGGTAAGCGGAGATGGCTACACCTTC. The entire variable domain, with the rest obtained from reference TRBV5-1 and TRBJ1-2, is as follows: KAGVTQTPRYLIKTRGQQVTLSCSPISGHRSVSWYQQTPGQGLQFLFEYFSETQRNKGNFPGRFSGRQFSNSRSEMNVSTLELGDSALYLCASSLVSGDGYTFGSGTRLTVV.

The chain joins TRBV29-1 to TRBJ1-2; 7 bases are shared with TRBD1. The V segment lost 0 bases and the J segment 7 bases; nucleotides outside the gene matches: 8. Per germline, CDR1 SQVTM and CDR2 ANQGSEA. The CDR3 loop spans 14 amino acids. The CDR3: CSVEDQAGGSGYTF. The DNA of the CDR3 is TGCAGCGTTGAAGATCAGGCAGGGGGTTCTGGCTACACCTTC.

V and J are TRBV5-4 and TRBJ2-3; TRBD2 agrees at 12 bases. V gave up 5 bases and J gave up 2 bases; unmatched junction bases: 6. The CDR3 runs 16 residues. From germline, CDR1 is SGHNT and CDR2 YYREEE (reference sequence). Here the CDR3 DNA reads TGTGCCAGCAGGAAAGGACTAGCGGGGTTCACAGATACGCAGTATTTT. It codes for CASRKGLAGFTDTQYF.

As DNA, the CDR3 is TGTGCCAGCAGGGACAGGATGGGTTCACCCCTCCACTTT. Residues: CASRDRMGSPLHF. The chain employs TRBV6-5 and TRBJ1-6; 7 nucleotides align to TRBD1. CDR1 MNHEY and CDR2 SVGAGI come from the germline V gene. V trimming: 6 bases; J trimming: 9 bases; junction bases outside the gene matches: 5. The CDR3 has 13 amino acids.

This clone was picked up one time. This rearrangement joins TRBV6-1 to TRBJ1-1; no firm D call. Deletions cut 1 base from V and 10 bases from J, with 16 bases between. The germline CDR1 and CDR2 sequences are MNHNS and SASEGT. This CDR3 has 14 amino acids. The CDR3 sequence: CASSEDIAPDPAFF. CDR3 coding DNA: TGTGCCAGCAGTGAAGATATCGCCCCGGACCCAGCTTTCTTT.

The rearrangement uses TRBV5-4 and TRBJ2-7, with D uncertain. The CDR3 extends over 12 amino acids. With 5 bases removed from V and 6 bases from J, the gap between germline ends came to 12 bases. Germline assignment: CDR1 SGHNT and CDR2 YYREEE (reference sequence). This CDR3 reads CASSSIHSEQYF. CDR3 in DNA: TGTGCCAGCAGTTCGATCCACTCCGAGCAGTACTTC. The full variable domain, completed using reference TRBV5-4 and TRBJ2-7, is ETGVTQSPTHLIKTRGQQVTLRCSSQSGHNTVSWYQQALGQGPQFIFQYYREEENGRGNFPPRFSGLQFPNYSSELNVNALELDDSALYLCASSSIHSEQYFGPGTRLTVT.

The CDR3 sequence is CASSRLEYNEQFF. CDR3 coding DNA: TGTGCCAGTAGTAGACTTGAATACAATGAGCAGTTCTTC. This rearrangement joins TRBV19 to TRBJ2-1; no clear D. CDR1 is LNHDA, CDR2 SQIVND, per germline (reference sequence). V lost 4 bases to trimming and J lost 4 bases, with 8 bases between them. The length of the CDR3 is 13 residues.

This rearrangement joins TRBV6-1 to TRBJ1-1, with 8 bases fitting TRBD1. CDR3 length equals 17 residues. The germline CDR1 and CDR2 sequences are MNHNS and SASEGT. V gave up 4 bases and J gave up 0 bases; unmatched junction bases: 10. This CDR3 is CASSAEDRASMNTEAFF. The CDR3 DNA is TGTGCCAGCAGTGCAGAGGACAGGGCGTCTATGAACACTGAAGCTTTCTTT.

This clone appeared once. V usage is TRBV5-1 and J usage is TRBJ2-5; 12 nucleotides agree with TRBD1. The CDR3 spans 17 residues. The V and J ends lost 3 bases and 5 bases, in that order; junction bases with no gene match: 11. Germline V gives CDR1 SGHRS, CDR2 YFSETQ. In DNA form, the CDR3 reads TGCGCCAGCAGCTCTGCCAGGGACAGGGGGCGCAGGGAGACCCAGTACTTC. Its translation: CASSSARDRGRRETQYF.

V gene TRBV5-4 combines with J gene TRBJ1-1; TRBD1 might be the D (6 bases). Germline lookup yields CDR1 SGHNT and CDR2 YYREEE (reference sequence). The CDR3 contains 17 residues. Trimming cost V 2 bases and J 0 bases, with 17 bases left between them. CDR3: CASSLGGAVDMNTEAFF. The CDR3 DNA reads TGTGCCAGCAGCTTAGGGGGGGCGGTGGACATGAACACTGAAGCTTTCTTT.

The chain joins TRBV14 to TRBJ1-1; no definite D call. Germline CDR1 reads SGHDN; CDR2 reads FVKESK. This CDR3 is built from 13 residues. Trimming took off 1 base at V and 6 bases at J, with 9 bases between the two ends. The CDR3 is CASSQVWGAEAFF. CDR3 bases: TGTGCCAGCAGCCAAGTATGGGGAGCTGAAGCTTTCTTT.

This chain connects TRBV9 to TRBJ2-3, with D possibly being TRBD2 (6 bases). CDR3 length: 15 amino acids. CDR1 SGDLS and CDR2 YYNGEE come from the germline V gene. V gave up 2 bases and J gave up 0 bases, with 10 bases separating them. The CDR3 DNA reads TGTGCCAGCAGCGTCGGGGGATCTAGCACAGATACGCAGTATTTT. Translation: CASSVGGSSTDTQYF.

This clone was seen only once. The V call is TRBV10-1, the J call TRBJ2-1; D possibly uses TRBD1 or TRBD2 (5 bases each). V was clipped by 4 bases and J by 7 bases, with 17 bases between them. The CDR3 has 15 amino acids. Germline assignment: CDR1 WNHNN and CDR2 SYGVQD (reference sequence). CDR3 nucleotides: TGCGCCAGCAGTGCAGGGAGAGCCCCACCTAATGAGCAGTTCTTC. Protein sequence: CASSAGRAPPNEQFF.

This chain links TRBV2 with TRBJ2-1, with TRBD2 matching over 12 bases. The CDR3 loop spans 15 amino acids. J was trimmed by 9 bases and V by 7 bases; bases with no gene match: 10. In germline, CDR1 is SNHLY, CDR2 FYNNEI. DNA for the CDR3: TGTGCCAGCACTACGCTAGCGGGAGGGCCGGGTGAGCAGTTCTTC. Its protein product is CASTTLAGGPGEQFF.

This CDR3 reads CASSVRLAAADTQYF. CDR3 in DNA: TGTGCCAGCAGCGTAAGGCTAGCGGCAGCAGATACGCAGTATTTT. This chain links TRBV9 with TRBJ2-3, with TRBD2 matching 7 bases. CDR3 length: 15 residues. In germline, CDR1 is SGDLS, CDR2 YYNGEE. The J segment lost 4 bases and the V segment lost 1 base, leaving 6 bases of the junction unmatched. Drawing the rest from reference TRBV9 and TRBJ2-3, the complete variable domain is DSGVTQTPKHLITATGQRVTLRCSPRSGDLSVYWYQQSLDQGLQFLIQYYNGEERAKGNILERFSAQQFPDLHSELNLSSLELGDSALYFCASSVRLAAADTQYFGPGTRLTVL.

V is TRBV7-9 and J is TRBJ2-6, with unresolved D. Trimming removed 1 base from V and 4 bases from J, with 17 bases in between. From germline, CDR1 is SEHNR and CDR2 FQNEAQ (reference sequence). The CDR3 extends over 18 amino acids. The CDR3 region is CASSLVVGPPPGANVLTF. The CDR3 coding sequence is TGTGCCAGCAGCTTAGTTGTAGGTCCTCCGCCCGGGGCCAACGTCCTGACTTTC.

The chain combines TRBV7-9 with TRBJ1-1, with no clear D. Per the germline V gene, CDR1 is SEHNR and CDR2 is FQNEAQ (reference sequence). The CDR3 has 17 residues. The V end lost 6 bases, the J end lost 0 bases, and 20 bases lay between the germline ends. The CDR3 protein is CASSPPNRSRMNTEAFF. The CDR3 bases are TGTGCCAGCAGTCCGCCAAACAGATCCAGAATGAACACTGAAGCTTTCTTT.